Listed here are 26 T cell receptor beta chains from one sample, sequenced in a study of CD8+ T cells in alopecia areata. cDNA prepared by RNA extraction and subsequent reverse transcription served as the template for sequencing. Using immunoSEQ multiplex PCR, the repertoire was profiled, and TCRdb retains in-frame clones only, with some absent. The repertoire holds 170,000 or so clones, with roughly 59% as singletons. The sample in question was CD4+ T cells sorted from blood, obtained at week 0. Source of these receptors: a human donor with alopecia areata.

This sequence joins TRBV5-1 and TRBJ2-3, with 14 bases fitting TRBD2. Germline assignment: CDR1 SGHRS and CDR2 YFSETQ. The CDR3 contains 18 residues. The ends lost 3 bases at V and 0 bases at J; junction bases unmatched: 6. In nucleotides, the CDR3 is TGCGCCAGCAGCTCAGGACTAGCGGGGGGTATGAGCACAGATACGCAGTATTTT. Translated: CASSSGLAGGMSTDTQYF.

The chain joins TRBV9 to TRBJ2-7; D unresolved. CDR1 SGDLS and CDR2 YYNGEE come from the germline V gene. Trimming removed 0 bases at V and 1 base at J, with 11 bases between. The CDR3 loop spans 15 amino acids. Here the CDR3 reads CASSVELGWSYEQYF. DNA of the CDR3: TGTGCCAGCAGCGTAGAGTTGGGATGGTCCTACGAGCAGTACTTC.

This clone was seen only a few times. The gene calls are TRBV13 and TRBJ1-6, with D perhaps TRBD1 (5 bases). This CDR3 has 17 amino acids. With 0 bases removed from V and 1 base from J, the gap between germline ends came to 10 bases. Germline assignment: CDR1 PRHDT and CDR2 FYEKMQ (reference sequence). DNA of the CDR3: TGTGCCAGCAGCTTAGGATCGGAGGGGTCCTATAATTCACCCCTCCACTTT. Encoded protein: CASSLGSEGSYNSPLHF.

This clone was seen a handful of times. Other DNA sequences in the same sample also yield this CDR3. The rearrangement uses TRBV6-1 and TRBJ2-1, with TRBD2 matching 13 bases. This CDR3 is built from 16 residues. Germline CDR1 and CDR2: MNHNS and SASEGT. The V and J ends lost 4 bases and 4 bases, in that order; junction bases with no gene match: 4. The CDR3 coding sequence is TGTGCCAGCAGTGCAACTAGCGGGGGGGCTTACAATGAGCAGTTCTTC. Translation: CASSATSGGAYNEQFF.

This rearrangement joins TRBV18 to TRBJ2-3; D possibly corresponds to TRBD1 (5 bases). Per germline, CDR1 KGHSH and CDR2 LQKENI. The CDR3 is 16 amino acids. Trimming left V 4 bases short and J 0 bases short, with 14 bases between. CDR3 nucleotides: TGTGCCAGCTCACTCTTCGACAGACCGAGCACAGATACGCAGTATTTT. Translated, it gives CASSLFDRPSTDTQYF.

This clone was seen more than once but under ten times. The chain links TRBV4-3 to TRBJ2-1; the match to TRBD2 covers 11 bases. The CDR3 consists of 13 residues. Germline V lookup: CDR1 LGHNA, CDR2 YSLEER. Trimming removed 2 bases from V and 12 bases from J; junction bases left unmatched: 3. DNA for the CDR3: TGCGCCAGCAGCCAAAATAGCGGGGGGGTGCAGTTCTTC. It is translated as CASSQNSGGVQFF.

This chain uses TRBV30 with TRBJ2-1, with D possibly matching TRBD1 (5 bases). Looked up from germline, CDR1 is GTSNPN and CDR2 is SVGIG (reference sequence). CDR3 length equals 11 residues. V was clipped by 3 bases and J by 14 bases, with 14 bases between them. The DNA of the CDR3 is TGTGCCTGGAGCGCAGGGTTTCGTAAGTTCTTC. Translation gives CAWSAGFRKFF. Full variable domain (missing parts from reference TRBV30 and TRBJ2-1): SQTIHQWPATLVQPVGSPLSLECTVEGTSNPNLYWYRQAAGRGLQLLFYSVGIGQISSEVPQNLSASRPQDRQFILSSKKLLLSDSGFYLCAWSAGFRKFFGPGTRLTVL.

The count of this clone is one. The rearrangement uses TRBV11-2 and TRBJ1-6; 8 bases align to TRBD1. Germline-derived CDR1 and CDR2 are SGHAT and FQNNGV. The CDR3 length is 15 residues. V was clipped by 4 bases and J by 7 bases; unmatched bases: 6. Written as DNA, the CDR3 is TGTGCCAGCAGCTGGACAGGGTACCCCAATTCACCCCTCCACTTT. This sequence encodes CASSWTGYPNSPLHF.

This chain uses TRBV29-1 with TRBJ1-2, with 7 bases fitting TRBD1. This CDR3 region has 14 residues. V shed 7 bases, J shed 5 bases, and the junction held 13 bases outside the gene matches. From germline, CDR1 is SQVTM and CDR2 ANQGSEA. The CDR3 region is CSAGNRGNLYGYTF. The DNA for the CDR3 is TGCAGCGCGGGGAACAGGGGAAACCTTTATGGCTACACCTTC.

This clone was found once. The chain recombines TRBV12-5 with TRBJ2-7; D call uncertain. Trimming removed 0 bases from V and 6 bases from J, with 9 bases in between. This CDR3 spans 13 amino acids. Germline CDR1 is LGHNT and CDR2 is FRNRAP. In DNA form, the CDR3 reads TGTGCTAGTGGTTTGGTAAGGGTTGGCGAGCAGTACTTC. It codes for CASGLVRVGEQYF.

The chain is built from TRBV5-6 and TRBJ1-6; D uncertain. CDR3 length: 14 amino acids. Germline CDR1 and CDR2: SGHDT and YYEEEE. Trimming removed 2 bases from V and 7 bases from J, with 10 bases in between. In nucleotides, the CDR3 is TGTGCCAGCAGCTTACCCTATGGAAATTCACCCCTCCACTTT. It yields the protein CASSLPYGNSPLHF.

The rearrangement joins TRBV9 to TRBJ1-1, with no clear D. V shed 4 bases and J shed 2 bases, with 9 bases lying between them. From germline, CDR1 is SGDLS and CDR2 YYNGEE. The CDR3 length is 13 residues. CDR3 DNA sequence: TGTGCCAGCAGCCTAGCCAGCAACACTGAAGCTTTCTTT. Translated: CASSLASNTEAFF.

Comments on this clone: Distinct nucleotide sequences in the sample also encode this CDR3. The chain links TRBV29-1 to TRBJ1-1; D call uncertain. The germline V and J ends were trimmed by 4 bases and 0 bases, with 9 bases remaining between them. Germline V gene data show CDR1 as SQVTM and CDR2 as ANQGSEA. The CDR3 is 13 residues long. DNA for the CDR3: TGCAGCGTTGGAGGGATTATGAACACTGAAGCTTTCTTT. It encodes CSVGGIMNTEAFF.

Only a few counts were recorded for this clone. The V gene is TRBV30, the J gene TRBJ1-2, with D perhaps matching TRBD1 (5 bases). The germline CDR1 and CDR2 sequences are GTSNPN and SVGIG (reference sequence). V lost 5 bases and J 4 bases, leaving 14 bases between the germline ends. The CDR3 contains 13 residues. The chain's CDR3 is CAWGPGGTYGYTF. As DNA, the CDR3 is TGTGCCTGGGGACCGGGGGGGACCTATGGCTACACCTTC.

The chain carries TRBV30 and TRBJ1-6, with D unclear. Germline V CDR1 and CDR2: GTSNPN, SVGIG (reference sequence). Trimming took 8 bases from V and 5 from J, leaving 10 bases between them. There are 12 residues in the CDR3. CDR3 DNA sequence: TGTGCCACGGAGGGAAATAATTCACCCCTCCACTTT. Protein product: CATEGNNSPLHF.

The chain uses TRBV7-9 and TRBJ1-6; D may be TRBD1 (6 bases). Germline V gene lookup returns CDR1 SEHNR and CDR2 FQNEAQ (reference sequence). CDR3 size: 14 residues. V lost 5 bases to trimming and J lost 7 bases, with 12 bases between them. CDR3 sequence reads: CASSHATGNSPLHF. In DNA, the CDR3 is TGTGCCAGCAGCCACGCTACAGGGAATTCACCCCTCCACTTT.

The chain is built from TRBV19 and TRBJ2-7; no definite D call. Germline V lookup: CDR1 LNHDA, CDR2 SQIVND (reference sequence). Trimming took off 5 bases at V and 0 bases at J, with 5 bases between the two ends. This CDR3 has 12 amino acids. CDR3 DNA sequence: TGTGCCAGTAGTGTGAGCTCCTACGAGCAGTACTTC. Amino acid sequence: CASSVSSYEQYF.

Points on this clone: The same CDR3 can be traced to other DNA sequences in this sample. The DNA of the CDR3 is TGCGCCAGCAGCTTGACGCAGGGTGAAGCTTTCTTT. This encodes CASSLTQGEAFF. V is TRBV5-1 and J is TRBJ1-1; the D gene is possibly TRBD1 (5 bases). This CDR3 contains 12 residues. CDR1 is SGHRS, CDR2 YFSETQ, per germline. Deletions cut 1 base from V and 7 bases from J, with 8 bases between.

The chain employs TRBV27 and TRBJ2-1; a possible D gene is TRBD1 (6 bases). V lost 3 bases to trimming and J lost 4 bases, with 13 bases between them. The CDR3 sequence is 15 residues long. Germline V gene data show CDR1 as MNHEY and CDR2 as SMNVEV (reference sequence). CDR3 amino acids: CASSFGQGIYNEQFF. DNA of the CDR3: TGTGCCAGCAGTTTCGGGCAGGGGATATACAATGAGCAGTTCTTC.

This clone came up many times. V and J are TRBV10-3 and TRBJ2-7; D remains ambiguous. The CDR3 runs to 13 residues. Trimming took off 6 bases at V and 2 bases at J, with 11 bases between the two ends. Germline V gene sequence: CDR1 ENHRY, CDR2 SYGVKD. Written as DNA, the CDR3 is TGTGCCATCAGCCCCGACCTCCCCTACGAGCAGTACTTC. Translating gives CAISPDLPYEQYF.

The CDR3 sequence is CASSYMVSSNYGYTF. DNA for the CDR3: TGTGCCAGCAGTTACATGGTCAGTTCTAACTATGGCTACACCTTC. The V gene is TRBV6-5, the J gene TRBJ1-2; D is undetermined. The CDR3 consists of 15 residues. Per germline, CDR1 MNHEY and CDR2 SVGAGI. The V end lost 2 bases, the J end lost 0 bases, and 10 bases lay between the germline ends.

This rearrangement joins TRBV7-7 to TRBJ1-1; TRBD1 is a possible D gene (6 bases). Germline V gives CDR1 SSHAT, CDR2 FNYEAQ (reference sequence). Between the trimmed V and J ends, which lost 6 bases and 11 bases, there was a span of 13 bases. The CDR3 length is 11 residues. The DNA of the CDR3 is TGTGCCAGCAGACGTGACAGGATTGCTTTCTTT. Amino acid sequence: CASRRDRIAFF.

This clone was counted between two and nine times. This chain joins TRBV5-1 and TRBJ1-1, with a possible D match to TRBD1 (5 bases). V dropped 0 bases and J dropped 5 bases, with 11 bases sitting between them. Germline values: CDR1 SGHRS, CDR2 YFSETQ. This CDR3 is built from 14 residues. DNA of the CDR3: TGCGCCAGCAGCTTGGAGGCAGGGAGGACTGAAGCTTTCTTT. This codes for CASSLEAGRTEAFF.

This clone was seen a few times. Other DNA sequences in this specimen translate into the identical CDR3. The J gene is TRBJ1-1, the V gene TRBV30; the D gene is possibly TRBD1 (6 bases). Germline CDR1 reads GTSNPN; CDR2 reads SVGIG (reference sequence). This CDR3 has 14 amino acids. Trimming pared 0 bases from V and 1 base from J, leaving 9 bases between. CDR3 sequence reads: CAWSVRRGNTEAFF. DNA of the CDR3: TGTGCCTGGAGTGTACGCAGGGGGAACACTGAAGCTTTCTTT.

This clone occurred a few times. This chain links TRBV7-3 with TRBJ2-2; the match to TRBD2 covers 7 bases. The CDR3 loop spans 16 amino acids. The germline gives CDR1 SGHTA, CDR2 FQGTGA. V shed 4 bases and J 1 base; nucleotides not matched to a gene: 6. DNA for the CDR3: TGTGCCAGCAGCTCCCAGAGCGGGGTGAACACCGGGGAGCTGTTTTTT. Translation: CASSSQSGVNTGELFF.

The chain couples TRBV30 to TRBJ1-1; 7 nucleotides line up with TRBD1. Trimming at V came to 8 bases and at J to 1 base, leaving 4 bases not matched to a gene. Germline loops: CDR1 GTSNPN, CDR2 SVGIG (reference sequence). This CDR3 is built from 12 residues. The CDR3 nucleotides read TGTGCCGCCCACAGGGGGAACACTGAAGCTTTCTTT. Residues: CAAHRGNTEAFF.